These 9 T cell receptor beta chains originate from one sample sequenced in a study of cytomegalovirus exposure and HLA in healthy donors. The PCR used 60 Vbeta and 13 Jbeta primers. Some clones are missing from TCRdb's copy, which holds only in-frame ones; the method was immunoSEQ multiplex PCR. The top ten hold 1.5% to 2.5% of the sample, which has approximately 300,000 clones, about 83% seen once. Sequenced input: PBMCs. These receptors came from a woman aged 40 to 50 in good health and CMV-seropositive.

This clone has a handful of counts. The V and J genes are TRBV4-2 and TRBJ2-7; the D gene is possibly TRBD1 (5 bases). Germline V gene lookup returns CDR1 LGHNA and CDR2 YNFKEQ. The CDR3 consists of 12 residues. Trimming stripped 4 bases from V and 6 bases from J, with 10 bases between. The CDR3: CASSPSGAEQYF. The CDR3 DNA reads TGTGCCAGCAGCCCATCTGGGGCCGAGCAGTACTTC.

The V call is TRBV4-2, the J call TRBJ2-7; a weak D match, TRBD2 (6 bases). V was cut by 4 bases and J by 4 bases, with 14 bases left in between. This CDR3 is built from 14 residues. CDR1 and CDR2 from the germline V gene are LGHNA and YNFKEQ. Here the CDR3 DNA reads TGTGCCAGCAGCCCTGGAGGAGGGCCGTACGAGCAGTACTTC. It yields the protein CASSPGGGPYEQYF.

In regard to this clone: A junction end diverges from the germline sequence, so it may reflect a read error. This chain links TRBV5-4 with TRBJ2-5; TRBD2 matches at 16 bases. Germline loops: CDR1 SGHNT, CDR2 YYREEE (reference sequence). The CDR3 runs to 16 residues. DNA of the CDR3: TGTGCCGGCAGCCTGGGACTAGCGGGAGGGCAAGAGACCCAGTACTTC. Protein: CAGSLGLAGGQETQYF.

This chain's CDR3 is CASRHGQGEAFF. CDR3 sequence (DNA): TGCGCCAGCAGGCATGGACAGGGAGAAGCTTTCTTT. The chain uses TRBV5-1 and TRBJ1-1; the match to TRBD1 covers 8 bases. Per the germline V gene, CDR1 is SGHRS and CDR2 is YFSETQ. The CDR3 totals 12 residues. After removal of 5 bases from V and 8 bases from J, the junction contained 5 bases not matched to a gene.

This rearrangement joins TRBV7-9 to TRBJ2-2; 7 bases are a match to TRBD1. J was trimmed by 0 bases and V by 4 bases; bases with no gene match: 11. The CDR3 runs to 18 residues. Germline-derived CDR1 and CDR2 are SEHNR and FQNEAQ (reference sequence). The CDR3 DNA reads TGTGCCAGCAGCTGGTGGACAGGACGTAGACCGAACACCGGGGAGCTGTTTTTT. Protein: CASSWWTGRRPNTGELFF.

The genes are TRBV9 and TRBJ2-1; 11 bases match TRBD2. V gave up 2 bases and J gave up 7 bases; unmatched junction bases: 8. The CDR3 has 16 residues. Germline V CDR1 and CDR2: SGDLS, YYNGEE. DNA for the CDR3: TGTGCCAGCAGCGTCTTAGCTAGCGGGAGGAATAATGAGCAGTTCTTC. Translating it yields CASSVLASGRNNEQFF.

The V call is TRBV18, the J call TRBJ2-7, with 8 bases matching TRBD2. The germline V gene has CDR1 KGHSH and CDR2 LQKENI. Trimming at V came to 3 bases and at J to 3 bases, leaving 4 bases not matched to a gene. The CDR3 loop spans 14 amino acids. This chain's CDR3 is CASSPGLVGYEQYF. The CDR3 nucleotides are TGTGCCAGCTCACCGGGACTAGTTGGCTACGAGCAGTACTTC.

This clone was recorded only once. The rearrangement joins TRBV6-5 to TRBJ1-5, with 7 bases identical to TRBD1. The trim removed 6 bases at V and 5 bases at J, leaving 7 bases unmatched. Germline V CDR1 and CDR2: MNHEY, SVGAGI. The CDR3 covers 14 residues. CDR3 sequence reads: CASSPTGDDQPQHF. DNA of the CDR3: TGTGCCAGCAGCCCTACAGGGGATGATCAGCCCCAGCATTTT.

The gene calls are TRBV18 and TRBJ1-3; D ambiguous. CDR1 and CDR2 from the germline V gene are KGHSH and LQKENI. CDR3 length: 16 residues. Deletions cut 0 bases from V and 0 bases from J, with 9 bases between. The CDR3 DNA is TGTGCCAGCTCACCACCAACAGCCGTCTCTGGAAACACCATATATTTT. This gives the protein CASSPPTAVSGNTIYF. Supplemented by reference TRBV18 and TRBJ1-3, the full variable domain reads NAGVMQNPRHLVRRRGQEARLRCSPMKGHSHVYWYRQLPEEGLKFMVYLQKENIIDESGMPKERFSAEFPKEGPSILRIQQVVRGDSAAYFCASSPPTAVSGNTIYFGEGSWLTVV.